Each of the 24 T cell receptor beta chains below was sequenced from the same sample in a study of shared clonotypes between healthy human individuals. TCRdb keeps only in-frame clones here, not all; method: immunoSEQ multiplex PCR. The table records over 700,000 clones, roughly 72% of them present only once. The sequencing sample was made of memory CD4+ T cells sorted from blood. Subset described: CD45RA-negative fraction. These receptors came from a woman in her thirties in good health.

This clone has a single count. This CDR3 is CASRWTSSQETQYF. The CDR3 DNA reads TGCGCCAGCAGATGGACTAGTTCCCAAGAGACCCAGTACTTC. The chain recombines TRBV5-1 with TRBJ2-5, with TRBD2 matching 7 bases. The CDR3 contains 14 residues. Germline V lookup: CDR1 SGHRS, CDR2 YFSETQ. Trimming removed 5 bases from V and 1 base from J; junction bases left unmatched: 5.

This chain connects TRBV19 to TRBJ1-5; D call uncertain. The CDR3 spans 15 residues. Trimming pared 5 bases from V and 6 bases from J, leaving 17 bases between. CDR1 and CDR2 from the germline V gene are LNHDA and SQIVND (reference sequence). The CDR3 protein is CASSSVAAGSQPQHF. DNA for the CDR3: TGTGCCAGTAGTTCCGTGGCAGCGGGTTCTCAGCCCCAGCATTTT.

This chain uses TRBV10-3 with TRBJ2-1; the match to TRBD1 covers 11 bases. This CDR3 region has 14 residues. Germline V gives CDR1 ENHRY, CDR2 SYGVKD. The ends lost 6 bases at V and 8 bases at J; junction bases unmatched: 6. CDR3 nucleotides: TGTGCCATCAGATCCGGGACAGGGGGATATGAGCAGTTCTTC. Residues: CAIRSGTGGYEQFF.

The J gene is TRBJ2-7, the V gene TRBV5-5, with D possibly TRBD1 on 6 matching bases. V gave up 2 bases and J gave up 6 bases, with 15 bases separating them. Germline V gene sequence: CDR1 SGHKS, CDR2 YYEKEE (reference sequence). The CDR3 has 14 residues. CDR3 in DNA: TGTGCCAGCAGCTTCATGGGGGCAGAAGGCGAGCAGTACTTC. As protein: CASSFMGAEGEQYF.

The CDR3 protein is CASSGLAGGYNEQFF. CDR3 nucleotides: TGTGCCAGTAGTGGGCTAGCGGGAGGTTACAATGAGCAGTTCTTC. This chain connects TRBV19 to TRBJ2-1, with TRBD2 matching over 11 bases. J lost 4 bases, V lost 5 bases, and 4 bases had no gene match. Germline V lookup: CDR1 LNHDA, CDR2 SQIVND (reference sequence). This CDR3 spans 15 amino acids.

The CDR3 loop is CASSLSGGNQETQYF. CDR3 nucleotide sequence: TGTGCCAGCAGCCTTAGCGGGGGGAACCAAGAGACCCAGTACTTC. This chain uses TRBV7-9 with TRBJ2-5; TRBD2 matches 10 bases. This CDR3 has 15 residues. The V gene's germline CDR1 is SEHNR and CDR2 FQNEAQ (reference sequence). J was trimmed by 0 bases and V by 5 bases; bases with no gene match: 3.

This clone has just a few counts. This chain joins TRBV5-6 and TRBJ2-1, with 9 positions matching TRBD2. The CDR3 is 12 residues long. The germline V gene encodes CDR1 SGHDT and CDR2 YYEEEE. J gave up 7 bases and V 6 bases, and 2 bases lay outside the gene matches. The CDR3 sequence is CASKTSGNEQFF. CDR3 sequence (DNA): TGTGCCAGCAAAACTAGCGGGAATGAGCAGTTCTTC.

The V call is TRBV5-1, the J call TRBJ2-7; 12 nucleotides line up with TRBD2. The V and J ends lost 3 bases and 6 bases, in that order; junction bases with no gene match: 19. The CDR3 spans 19 residues. CDR1 and CDR2 (germline): SGHRS, YFSETQ. The CDR3, as DNA: TGCGCCAGCAGCTGGGACAGGGCGGATCTAGCGGGAGGGCCCTCCGAGCAGTACTTC. Translating it yields CASSWDRADLAGGPSEQYF.

The chain has TRBV5-6 and TRBJ1-2, with 7 bases lining up with TRBD1. Germline V gives CDR1 SGHDT, CDR2 YYEEEE. V gave up 3 bases and J gave up 8 bases; unmatched junction bases: 7. The CDR3 contains 13 residues. CDR3 protein: CASSSTGVEGYTF. CDR3 bases: TGTGCCAGCAGCTCTACAGGGGTGGAGGGCTACACCTTC.

This clone was counted only a few times. The V call is TRBV6-1, the J call TRBJ2-7; TRBD2 agrees at 7 bases. CDR1 and CDR2 from the germline V gene are MNHNS and SASEGT. This CDR3 contains 14 residues. The ends lost 3 bases at V and 3 bases at J; junction bases unmatched: 5. The CDR3 region is CASSDTSANYEQYF. CDR3 DNA sequence: TGTGCCAGCAGTGATACTAGCGCCAACTACGAGCAGTACTTC.

This chain's CDR3 is CASSRAGTGLNQPQHF. The CDR3 DNA is TGTGCCAGCAGCCGCGCCGGGACAGGACTCAATCAGCCCCAGCATTTT. The chain uses TRBV28 and TRBJ1-5; 8 bases align to TRBD1. V gave up 6 bases and J gave up 3 bases; unmatched junction bases: 10. The CDR3 runs to 16 residues. The germline CDR1 and CDR2 sequences are MDHEN and SYDVKM.

CDR3 sequence reads: CSAGGGYGYTF. The CDR3 nucleotides are TGCAGTGCCGGAGGAGGCTATGGCTACACCTTC. V gene TRBV20-1 combines with J gene TRBJ1-2, with D hard to call. The CDR3 loop spans 11 amino acids. Deletions cut 6 bases from V and 4 bases from J, with 9 bases between. Germline V gives CDR1 DFQATT, CDR2 SNEGSKA (reference sequence).

The V gene is TRBV5-1, the J gene TRBJ2-2, with D possibly matching TRBD1 (5 bases). V lost 0 bases to trimming and J lost 4 bases, with 10 bases between them. The CDR3 length is 15 residues. Per the germline V gene, CDR1 is SGHRS and CDR2 is YFSETQ. The CDR3 loop reads CASSLDRSGTGELFF. The CDR3 coding sequence is TGCGCCAGCAGCTTGGACAGGTCGGGCACCGGGGAGCTGTTTTTT.

On this clone: A much larger clone differs from this one at a single base, so this may be a read error. The chain joins TRBV6-5 to TRBJ2-7; 8 bases align to TRBD2. Unmatched junction bases numbered 6, after V lost 2 bases and J lost 6 bases. Germline CDR1 reads MNHEY; CDR2 reads SVGAGI. The CDR3 is made up of 14 amino acids. DNA for the CDR3: TGTGCCAGCAGTTACGGTTTTAGCGGGATCGAGCAGTACTTC. This codes for CASSYGFSGIEQYF.

The chain couples TRBV19 to TRBJ1-5; 7 nucleotides agree with TRBD1. Germline trimming cut 5 bases from V and 9 bases from J; bases unmatched to any gene: 13. This CDR3 contains 15 residues. From germline, CDR1 is LNHDA and CDR2 SQIVND (reference sequence). CDR3 in amino acids: CASSGTAQIEWPQHF. The CDR3 DNA reads as TGTGCCAGTAGTGGGACAGCCCAGATAGAGTGGCCCCAGCATTTT. The whole variable domain, remainder taken from reference TRBV19 and TRBJ1-5, is DGGITQSPKYLFRKEGQNVTLSCEQNLNHDAMYWYRQDPGQGLRLIYYSQIVNDFQKGDIAEGYSVSREKKESFPLTVTSAQKNPTAFYLCASSGTAQIEWPQHFGDGTRLSIL.

This sequence joins TRBV4-2 and TRBJ2-7; D might be TRBD2 (6 bases). Germline assignment: CDR1 LGHNA and CDR2 YNFKEQ. The CDR3 runs 14 residues. Trimming shortened V by 6 bases and J by 7 bases, and 19 bases separated the two germline ends. This CDR3 is CASSPQWAAGEQYF. The CDR3 DNA reads TGTGCCAGCAGTCCGCAGTGGGCGGCGGGGGAGCAGTACTTC.

The rearrangement links TRBV28 to TRBJ1-5; TRBD1 matches 8 bases. Germline V gene lookup returns CDR1 MDHEN and CDR2 SYDVKM. The CDR3 has 15 residues. V lost 4 bases to trimming and J lost 4 bases; unmatched junction nucleotides: 6. In nucleotides, the CDR3 is TGTGCCAGCAGTTACGCTGGGACAGGTAATCAGCCCCAGCATTTT. It yields the protein CASSYAGTGNQPQHF.

The V and J genes are TRBV11-3 and TRBJ2-1, with TRBD2 identical over 9 bases. The germline gives CDR1 SGHNT, CDR2 YENEEA. This CDR3 has 15 amino acids. V shed 2 bases and J 5 bases; nucleotides not matched to a gene: 4. CDR3 in amino acids: CASSLLAGGNNEQFF. As DNA, the CDR3 is TGTGCCAGCAGCTTACTGGCGGGAGGGAACAATGAGCAGTTCTTC.

Only one count was recorded for this clone. The genes are TRBV19 and TRBJ1-1; D call uncertain. Germline CDR1 reads LNHDA; CDR2 reads SQIVND (reference sequence). V lost 1 base, J lost 0 bases, and 9 bases lay in between. This CDR3 has 15 residues. CDR3 nucleotides: TGTGCCAGTAGTATAGGGCCAGGTGTGAACACTGAAGCTTTCTTT. This codes for CASSIGPGVNTEAFF.

CDR3 amino acids: CASQGLAGVSNQPQHF. In nucleotides, the CDR3 is TGTGCCAGTCAGGGGCTAGCGGGAGTAAGCAATCAGCCCCAGCATTTT. The genes are TRBV19 and TRBJ1-5; weak D call: TRBD1 (6 bases). CDR3 length: 16 amino acids. Germline V gives CDR1 LNHDA, CDR2 SQIVND (reference sequence). Trimming left V 8 bases short and J 1 base short, with 18 bases between. The entire variable domain, with the rest obtained from reference TRBV19 and TRBJ1-5, is as follows: DGGITQSPKYLFRKEGQNVTLSCEQNLNHDAMYWYRQDPGQGLRLIYYSQIVNDFQKGDIAEGYSVSREKKESFPLTVTSAQKNPTAFYLCASQGLAGVSNQPQHFGDGTRLSIL.

The chain carries TRBV5-1 and TRBJ1-4; unclear D gene. This CDR3 has 14 residues. Germline V gene sequence: CDR1 SGHRS, CDR2 YFSETQ. V shed 0 bases and J shed 7 bases, with 10 bases lying between them. CDR3 region: CASSLEPRAEKLFF. The CDR3 coding sequence is TGCGCCAGCAGCTTGGAGCCCCGGGCTGAAAAACTGTTTTTT.

In its sample, this clone was seen many times. The chain joins TRBV5-1 to TRBJ1-5; 9 bases align to TRBD1. Germline V gene data show CDR1 as SGHRS and CDR2 as YFSETQ. After removal of 7 bases from V and 6 bases from J, the junction contained 20 bases not matched to a gene. CDR3 length: 18 amino acids. The CDR3 here is CASAPNENITGGRQPQHF. Here the CDR3 DNA reads TGCGCCAGCGCGCCCAACGAAAATATCACAGGGGGCCGTCAGCCCCAGCATTTT. The full variable domain, in which reference TRBV5-1 and TRBJ1-5 provide the parts outside the CDR3, is KAGVTQTPRYLIKTRGQQVTLSCSPISGHRSVSWYQQTPGQGLQFLFEYFSETQRNKGNFPGRFSGRQFSNSRSEMNVSTLELGDSALYLCASAPNENITGGRQPQHFGDGTRLSIL.

V and J are TRBV2 and TRBJ2-3; TRBD2 agrees at 11 bases. V lost 10 bases, J lost 2 bases, and 5 bases stayed unmatched. Germline values: CDR1 SNHLY, CDR2 FYNNEI. The CDR3 spans 14 residues. DNA for the CDR3: TGTGCCAACTCACTAGCGGGAGCCACAGATACGCAGTATTTT. Its protein is CANSLAGATDTQYF.

The chain uses TRBV9 and TRBJ2-1, with TRBD2 matching 8 bases. V was clipped by 2 bases and J by 13 bases; unmatched bases: 17. CDR1 is SGDLS, CDR2 YYNGEE, per germline. The CDR3 runs 16 residues. CDR3 amino acids: CASSVTGLEGGKRQFF. The CDR3 DNA sequence: TGTGCCAGCAGCGTTACGGGACTAGAAGGGGGGAAGCGTCAGTTCTTC.